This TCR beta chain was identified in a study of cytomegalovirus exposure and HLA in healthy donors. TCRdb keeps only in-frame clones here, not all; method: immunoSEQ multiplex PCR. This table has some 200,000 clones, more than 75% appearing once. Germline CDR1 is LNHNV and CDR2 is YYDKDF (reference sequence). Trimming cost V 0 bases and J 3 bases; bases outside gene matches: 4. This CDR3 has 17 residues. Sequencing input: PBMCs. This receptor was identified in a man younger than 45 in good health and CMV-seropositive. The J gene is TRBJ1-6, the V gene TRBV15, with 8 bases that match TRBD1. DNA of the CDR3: TGTGCCACCAGCAGAGATCGAACAGGGGGCTATAATTCACCCCTCCACTTT. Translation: CATSRDRTGGYNSPLHF.